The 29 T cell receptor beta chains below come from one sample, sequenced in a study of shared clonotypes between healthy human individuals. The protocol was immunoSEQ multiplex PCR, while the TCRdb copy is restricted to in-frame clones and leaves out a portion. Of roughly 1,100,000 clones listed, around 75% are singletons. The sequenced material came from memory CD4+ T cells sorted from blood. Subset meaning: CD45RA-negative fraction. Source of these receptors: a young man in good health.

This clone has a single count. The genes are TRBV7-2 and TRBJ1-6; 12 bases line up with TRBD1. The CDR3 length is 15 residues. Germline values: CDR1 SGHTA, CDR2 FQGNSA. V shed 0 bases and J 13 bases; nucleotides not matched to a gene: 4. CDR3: CASSLAGTGGDPLHF. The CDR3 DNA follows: TGTGCCAGCAGCTTAGCTGGGACAGGGGGCGACCCCCTCCACTTT.

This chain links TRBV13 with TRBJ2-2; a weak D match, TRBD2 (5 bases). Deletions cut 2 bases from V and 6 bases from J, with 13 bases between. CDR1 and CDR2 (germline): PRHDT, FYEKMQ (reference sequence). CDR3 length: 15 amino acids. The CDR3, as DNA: TGTGCCAGCAGCTTATATAAGGGAGCTTCCGGGGAGCTGTTTTTT. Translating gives CASSLYKGASGELFF.

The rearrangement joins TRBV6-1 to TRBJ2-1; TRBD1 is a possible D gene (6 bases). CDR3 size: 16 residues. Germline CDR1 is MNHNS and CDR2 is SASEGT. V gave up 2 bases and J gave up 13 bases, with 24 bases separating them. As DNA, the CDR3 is TGTGCCAGCAGTGAAAGGGCCACAACAGGGAGTGGGGGTCAGTTCTTC. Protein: CASSERATTGSGGQFF.

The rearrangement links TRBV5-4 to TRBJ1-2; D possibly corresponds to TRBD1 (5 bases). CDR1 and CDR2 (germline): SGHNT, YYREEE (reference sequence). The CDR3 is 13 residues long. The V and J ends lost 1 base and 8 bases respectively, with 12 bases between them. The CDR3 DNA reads TGTGCCAGCAGCTTGCAGGGCATAGGGGGCTACACCTTC. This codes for CASSLQGIGGYTF.

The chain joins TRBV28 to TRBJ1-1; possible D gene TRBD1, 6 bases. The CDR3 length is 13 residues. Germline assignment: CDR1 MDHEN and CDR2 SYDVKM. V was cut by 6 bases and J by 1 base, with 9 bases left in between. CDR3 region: CASSQQGNTEAFF. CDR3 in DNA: TGTGCCAGCAGCCAACAGGGGAACACTGAAGCTTTCTTT.

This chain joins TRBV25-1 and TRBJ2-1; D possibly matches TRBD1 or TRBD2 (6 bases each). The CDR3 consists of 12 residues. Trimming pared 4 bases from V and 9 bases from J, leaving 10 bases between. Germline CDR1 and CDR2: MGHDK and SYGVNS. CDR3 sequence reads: CASSGRGSEQFF. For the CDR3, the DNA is TGTGCCAGCAGTGGGAGGGGGTCTGAGCAGTTCTTC.

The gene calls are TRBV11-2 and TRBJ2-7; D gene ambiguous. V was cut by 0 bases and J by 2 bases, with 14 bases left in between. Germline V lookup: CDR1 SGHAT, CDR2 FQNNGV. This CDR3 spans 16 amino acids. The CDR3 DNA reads TGTGCCAGCAGCTTAGATCTGGGCAGTCGCACCTACGAGCAGTACTTC. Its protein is CASSLDLGSRTYEQYF.

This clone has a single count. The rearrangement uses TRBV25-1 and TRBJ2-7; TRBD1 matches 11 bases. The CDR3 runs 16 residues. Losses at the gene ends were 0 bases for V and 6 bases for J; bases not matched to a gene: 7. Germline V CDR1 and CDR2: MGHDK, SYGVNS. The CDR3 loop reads CASSEYPGQGAVEQYF. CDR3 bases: TGTGCCAGCAGTGAATACCCCGGACAGGGGGCGGTCGAGCAGTACTTC.

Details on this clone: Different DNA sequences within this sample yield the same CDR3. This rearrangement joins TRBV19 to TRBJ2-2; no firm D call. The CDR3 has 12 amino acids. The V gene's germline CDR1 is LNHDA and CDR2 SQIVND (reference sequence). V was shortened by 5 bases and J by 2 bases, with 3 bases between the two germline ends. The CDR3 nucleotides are TGTGCCAGTAGTCCCAACACCGGGGAGCTGTTTTTT. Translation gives CASSPNTGELFF.

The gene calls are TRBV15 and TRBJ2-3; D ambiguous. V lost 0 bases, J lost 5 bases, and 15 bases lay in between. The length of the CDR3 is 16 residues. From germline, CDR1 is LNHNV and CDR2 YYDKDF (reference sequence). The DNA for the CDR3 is TGTGCCACCAGCAGAGAGGGTTGGGGTAATGTAGATACGCAGTATTTT. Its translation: CATSREGWGNVDTQYF.

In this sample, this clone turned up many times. Here the CDR3 reads CASSLHRDRVNQPQHF. For the CDR3, the DNA is TGTGCCAGCAGTTTACACCGGGACAGGGTCAATCAGCCCCAGCATTTT. This rearrangement joins TRBV28 to TRBJ1-5; TRBD1 agrees at 9 bases. The germline V gene has CDR1 MDHEN and CDR2 SYDVKM. The CDR3 is made up of 16 amino acids. V was pared by 2 bases and J by 3 bases, with 5 bases of the junction left unmatched.

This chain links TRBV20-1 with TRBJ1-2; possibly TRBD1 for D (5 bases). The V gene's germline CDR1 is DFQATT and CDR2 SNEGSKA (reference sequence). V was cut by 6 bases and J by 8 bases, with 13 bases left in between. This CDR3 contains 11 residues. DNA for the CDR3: TGCAGTGCACCGGGACTGGCAGGCTACACCTTC. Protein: CSAPGLAGYTF.

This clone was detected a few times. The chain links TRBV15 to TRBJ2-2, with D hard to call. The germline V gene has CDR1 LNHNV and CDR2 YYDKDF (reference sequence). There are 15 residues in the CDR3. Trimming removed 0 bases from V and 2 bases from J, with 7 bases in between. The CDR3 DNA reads TGTGCCACCAGCAGAGATAACAGAAACACCGGGGAGCTGTTTTTT. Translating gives CATSRDNRNTGELFF.

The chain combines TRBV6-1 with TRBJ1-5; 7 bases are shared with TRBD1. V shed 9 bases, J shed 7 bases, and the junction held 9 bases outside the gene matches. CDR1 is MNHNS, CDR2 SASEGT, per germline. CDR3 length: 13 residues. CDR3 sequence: CASTQGSGQPQHF. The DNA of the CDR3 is TGTGCCAGTACACAGGGGTCGGGGCAGCCCCAGCATTTT.

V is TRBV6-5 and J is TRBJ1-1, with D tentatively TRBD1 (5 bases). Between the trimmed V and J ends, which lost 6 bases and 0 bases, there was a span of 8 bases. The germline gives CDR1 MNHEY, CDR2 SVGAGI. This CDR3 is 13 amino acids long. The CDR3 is CASSRTLNTEAFF. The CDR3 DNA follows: TGTGCCAGCAGCCGGACATTGAACACTGAAGCTTTCTTT.

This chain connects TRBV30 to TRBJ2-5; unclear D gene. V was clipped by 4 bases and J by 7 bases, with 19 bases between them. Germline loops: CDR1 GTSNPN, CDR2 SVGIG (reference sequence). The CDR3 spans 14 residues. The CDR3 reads CAWTQDEGRGTQYF. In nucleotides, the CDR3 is TGTGCCTGGACCCAAGACGAAGGGCGAGGGACCCAGTACTTC.

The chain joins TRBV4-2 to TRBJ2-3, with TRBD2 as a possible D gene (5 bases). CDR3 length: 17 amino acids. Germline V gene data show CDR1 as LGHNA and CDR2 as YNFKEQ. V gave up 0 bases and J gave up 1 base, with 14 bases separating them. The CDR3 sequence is CASSQDIGLDRTDTQYF. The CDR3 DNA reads TGTGCCAGCAGCCAAGATATTGGACTGGACCGCACAGATACGCAGTATTTT.

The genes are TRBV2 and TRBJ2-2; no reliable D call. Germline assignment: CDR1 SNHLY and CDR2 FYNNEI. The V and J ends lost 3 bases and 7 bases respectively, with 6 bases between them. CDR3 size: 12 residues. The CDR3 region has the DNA TGTGCCAGCAGTGAGGATGTCGGGGAGCTGTTTTTT. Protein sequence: CASSEDVGELFF. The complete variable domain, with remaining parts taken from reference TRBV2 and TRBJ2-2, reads EPEVTQTPSHQVTQMGQEVILRCVPISNHLYFYWYRQILGQKVEFLVSFYNNEISEKSEIFDDQFSVERPDGSNFTLKIRSTKLEDSAMYFCASSEDVGELFFGEGSRLTVL.

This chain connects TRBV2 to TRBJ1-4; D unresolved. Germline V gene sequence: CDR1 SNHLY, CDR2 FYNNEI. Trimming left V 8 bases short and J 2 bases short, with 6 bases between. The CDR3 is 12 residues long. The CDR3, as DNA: TGTGCCAGCGACCGGACTAATGAAAAACTGTTTTTT. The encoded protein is CASDRTNEKLFF.

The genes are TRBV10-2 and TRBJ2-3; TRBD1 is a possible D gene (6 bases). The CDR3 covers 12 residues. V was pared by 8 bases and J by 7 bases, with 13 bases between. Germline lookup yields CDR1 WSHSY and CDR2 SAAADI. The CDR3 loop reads CASGSGVHTQYF. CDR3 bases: TGCGCCAGCGGGTCAGGGGTGCATACGCAGTATTTT.

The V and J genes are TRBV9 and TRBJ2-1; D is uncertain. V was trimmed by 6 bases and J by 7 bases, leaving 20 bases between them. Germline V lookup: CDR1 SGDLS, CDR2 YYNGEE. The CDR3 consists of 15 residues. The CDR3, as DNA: TGTGCCAGCACCGAGACCGGGCGCATGCCAAATGAGCAGTTCTTC. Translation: CASTETGRMPNEQFF.

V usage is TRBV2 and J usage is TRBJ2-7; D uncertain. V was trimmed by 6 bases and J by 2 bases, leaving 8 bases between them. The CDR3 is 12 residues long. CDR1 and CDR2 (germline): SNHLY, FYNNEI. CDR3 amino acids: CASRGLAYEQYF. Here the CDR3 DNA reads TGTGCCAGCAGGGGGTTGGCCTACGAGCAGTACTTC.

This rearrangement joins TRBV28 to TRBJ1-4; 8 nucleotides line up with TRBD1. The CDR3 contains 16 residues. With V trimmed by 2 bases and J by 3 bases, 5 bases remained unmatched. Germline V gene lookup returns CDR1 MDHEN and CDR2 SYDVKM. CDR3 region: CASSLTGGRANEKLFF. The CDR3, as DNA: TGTGCCAGCAGTTTAACAGGGGGGAGGGCTAATGAAAAACTGTTTTTT.

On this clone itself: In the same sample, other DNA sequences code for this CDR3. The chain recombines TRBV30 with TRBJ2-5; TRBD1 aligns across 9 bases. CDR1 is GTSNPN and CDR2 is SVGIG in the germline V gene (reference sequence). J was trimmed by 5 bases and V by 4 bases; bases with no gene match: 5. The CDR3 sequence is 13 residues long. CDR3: CAWNRGLGETQYF. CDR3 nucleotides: TGTGCCTGGAACAGGGGGCTGGGGGAGACCCAGTACTTC.

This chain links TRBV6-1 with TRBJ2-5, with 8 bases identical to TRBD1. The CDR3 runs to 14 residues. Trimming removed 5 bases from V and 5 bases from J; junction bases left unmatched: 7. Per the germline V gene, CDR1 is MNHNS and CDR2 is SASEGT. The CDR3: CASSPRTGKETQYF. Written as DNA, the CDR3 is TGTGCCAGCAGTCCTAGGACAGGGAAGGAGACCCAGTACTTC.

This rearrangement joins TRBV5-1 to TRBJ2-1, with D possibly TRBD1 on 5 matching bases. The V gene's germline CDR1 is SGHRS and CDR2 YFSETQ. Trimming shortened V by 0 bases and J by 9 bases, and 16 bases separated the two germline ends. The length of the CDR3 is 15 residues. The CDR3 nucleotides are TGCGCCAGCAGCTTGGGCCAGGGAAATGCGGTTGAGCAGTTCTTC. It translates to CASSLGQGNAVEQFF. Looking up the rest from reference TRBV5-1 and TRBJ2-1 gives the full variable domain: KAGVTQTPRYLIKTRGQQVTLSCSPISGHRSVSWYQQTPGQGLQFLFEYFSETQRNKGNFPGRFSGRQFSNSRSEMNVSTLELGDSALYLCASSLGQGNAVEQFFGPGTRLTVL.

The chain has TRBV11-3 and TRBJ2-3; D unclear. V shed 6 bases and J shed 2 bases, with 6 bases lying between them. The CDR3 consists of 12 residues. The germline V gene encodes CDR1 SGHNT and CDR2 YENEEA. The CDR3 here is CASSRDTDTQYF. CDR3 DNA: TGTGCCAGCAGTCGAGACACAGATACGCAGTATTTT.

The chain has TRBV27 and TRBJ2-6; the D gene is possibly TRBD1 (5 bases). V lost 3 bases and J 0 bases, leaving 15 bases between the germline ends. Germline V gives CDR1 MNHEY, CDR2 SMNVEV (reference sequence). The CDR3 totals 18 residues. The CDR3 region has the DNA TGTGCCAGCAGTTTGCAAGGCAGGGTGGGCTCTGGGGCCAACGTCCTGACTTTC. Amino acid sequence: CASSLQGRVGSGANVLTF.

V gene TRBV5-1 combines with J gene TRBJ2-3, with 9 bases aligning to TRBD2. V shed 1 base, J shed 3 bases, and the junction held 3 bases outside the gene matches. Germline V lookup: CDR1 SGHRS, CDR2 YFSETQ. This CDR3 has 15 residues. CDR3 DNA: TGCGCCAGCAGCTTGCGGACTAGCGAGACAGATACGCAGTATTTT. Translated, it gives CASSLRTSETDTQYF.